A single sample gave rise to the 16 T cell receptor beta chains below, sequenced in a study of T-cell memory formation after mild COVID-19. TCRdb ran MiXCR on the 5' RACE reads and lists one entry per CDR3 protein. The table lists tens of thousands of distinct CDR3 sequences, roughly 20% of them singletons. The sequencing input was PBMCs or a T cell subset sorted from them (not recorded which). Source of these receptors: an adult who had mild COVID-19 (a few samples of this study predate the infection). Cell type and time point are not known.

This clonotype appeared many times. The chain uses TRBV20-1 and TRBJ1-5; TRBD1 matches at 7 bases. There are 13 residues in the CDR3. The trim removed 2 bases at V and 6 bases at J, leaving 4 bases unmatched. The germline V gene encodes CDR1 DFQATT and CDR2 SNEGSKA (reference sequence). The chain's CDR3 is CSARKGASQPQHF. The CDR3 DNA is TGCAGTGCTAGAAAGGGGGCAAGTCAGCCCCAGCATTTT.

The gene calls are TRBV2 and TRBJ2-2; D remains unclear. V gave up 5 bases and J gave up 8 bases, with 9 bases separating them. Germline CDR1 reads SNHLY; CDR2 reads FYNNEI. The CDR3 has 12 residues. CDR3 sequence reads: CASSWATGELFF. CDR3 nucleotide sequence: TGTGCCAGCAGTTGGGCCACTGGGGAGCTGTTTTTT.

In DNA form, the CDR3 reads TGTGCCAGCAGATCGGGACAGGGGGCGCCTGAAGCTTTCTTT. Translating it yields CASRSGQGAPEAFF. The genes are TRBV6-5 and TRBJ1-1; TRBD1 matches 12 bases. J was trimmed by 6 bases and V by 6 bases; bases with no gene match: 5. Germline V CDR1 and CDR2: MNHEY, SVGAGI. CDR3 size: 14 residues.

This clonotype appeared a single time. The V call is TRBV4-2, the J call TRBJ2-7, with TRBD1 matching over 8 bases. The V gene end was trimmed by 3 bases and the J gene end by 3 bases; junction bases not matched to a gene: 13. The CDR3 is 17 residues long. From germline, CDR1 is LGHNA and CDR2 YNFKEQ. Here the CDR3 DNA reads TGTGCCAGCAGCCAGGACAGGGTGGGCCCTACAAACTACGAGCAGTACTTC. Encoded protein: CASSQDRVGPTNYEQYF.

This clonotype came up a few times. The V call is TRBV20-1, the J call TRBJ2-5, with 8 bases fitting TRBD2. This CDR3 comprises 16 residues. Germline assignment: CDR1 DFQATT and CDR2 SNEGSKA (reference sequence). J was trimmed by 5 bases and V by 5 bases; bases with no gene match: 16. CDR3: CSARRSLAGGFETQYF. The CDR3, as DNA: TGCAGTGCTCGGCGATCTCTGGCGGGGGGCTTTGAGACCCAGTACTTC.

V usage is TRBV29-1 and J usage is TRBJ2-3; D gene uncertain. The V gene lost 6 bases and the J gene lost 6 bases, with 13 bases spanning the gap. This CDR3 has 12 amino acids. In germline, CDR1 is SQVTM, CDR2 ANQGSEA. The CDR3 bases are TGCAGCGTCCCCACGGTTTTGGATACGCAGTATTTT. Its protein is CSVPTVLDTQYF.

This clonotype has at least ten counts. CDR3 in DNA: TGCAGCGTCGAACCTCAGGGAGTGAGCTATGGCTACACCTTC. Its translation: CSVEPQGVSYGYTF. V and J are TRBV29-1 and TRBJ1-2; tentative D call: TRBD1 (5 bases). The CDR3 consists of 14 residues. CDR1 is SQVTM, CDR2 ANQGSEA, per germline. V shed 6 bases and J shed 4 bases, with 18 bases lying between them.

This clonotype was counted at least ten times. The V call is TRBV2, the J call TRBJ2-5; maybe TRBD2 (6 bases). The CDR3 contains 15 residues. CDR1 and CDR2 from the germline V gene are SNHLY and FYNNEI. The V gene lost 7 bases and the J gene lost 1 base, with 16 bases spanning the gap. The DNA of the CDR3 is TGTGCCAGCAAAGGCCCTGGTAGCGGCCAAGAGACCCAGTACTTC. Its protein product is CASKGPGSGQETQYF.

In this sample, this clonotype turned up many times. The J gene is TRBJ1-5, the V gene TRBV5-6, with 10 bases that match TRBD1. V shed 3 bases, J shed 2 bases, and the junction held 8 bases outside the gene matches. The CDR3 extends over 17 amino acids. Germline V lookup: CDR1 SGHDT, CDR2 YYEEEE. CDR3: CASSSTGGGKGNQPQHF. The CDR3 nucleotides are TGTGCCAGCAGCTCGACAGGGGGCGGAAAGGGCAATCAGCCCCAGCATTTT.

Many counts were recorded for this clonotype. The chain links TRBV5-1 to TRBJ1-5; TRBD1 matches at 7 bases. Germline V lookup: CDR1 SGHRS, CDR2 YFSETQ. The CDR3 has 12 residues. After removal of 4 bases from V and 6 bases from J, the junction contained 1 base not matched to a gene. CDR3: CASSPGGQPQHF. The CDR3 bases are TGCGCCAGCAGCCCAGGGGGTCAGCCCCAGCATTTT.

The table lists this clonotype with a few counts. The chain carries TRBV18 and TRBJ2-7; D might be TRBD1 (5 bases). Germline V gene data show CDR1 as KGHSH and CDR2 as LQKENI. This CDR3 spans 20 amino acids. V lost 3 bases to trimming and J lost 1 base, with 28 bases between them. CDR3 sequence: CASSPGSAGPPLKGSYEQYF. The CDR3 DNA follows: TGTGCCAGCTCACCCGGGTCGGCAGGGCCCCCCCTAAAGGGGTCCTACGAGCAGTACTTC.

This chain uses TRBV2 with TRBJ2-2; tentative D call: TRBD2 (5 bases). V lost 4 bases and J 7 bases, leaving 13 bases between the germline ends. CDR1 SNHLY and CDR2 FYNNEI come from the germline V gene. The CDR3 is 14 residues long. Written as DNA, the CDR3 is TGTGCCAGCAGTGTAACGGGATGGAGCGGGGAGCTGTTTTTT. Its protein product is CASSVTGWSGELFF.

The rearrangement joins TRBV5-1 to TRBJ2-1; 9 nucleotides match TRBD2. This CDR3 region has 15 residues. The germline CDR1 and CDR2 sequences are SGHRS and YFSETQ. The junction had 7 bases not matched to a gene; V was cut back by 3 bases and J by 6 bases. CDR3 in amino acids: CASSSPSGTPNEQFF. The CDR3 bases are TGCGCCAGCAGCTCACCTAGCGGGACGCCCAATGAGCAGTTCTTC.

Note on this clonotype: This clone may be a read error of a much larger clone one base away. This chain joins TRBV6-2 or TRBV6-3 and TRBJ2-1, with 9 bases lining up with TRBD2. The CDR3 runs to 15 residues. Germline V lookup: CDR1 MNHEY, CDR2 SVGEGT. CDR3 nucleotides: TGTGCCAGCAGACGCGGGACTAGCCACTACAATGGGCAGTTCTTC. Encoded protein: CASRRGTSHYNGQFF.

This clonotype has at least ten counts. The chain joins TRBV5-1 to TRBJ2-3, with D possibly matching TRBD2 (5 bases). Germline V CDR1 and CDR2: SGHRS, YFSETQ. The CDR3 runs to 14 residues. The V gene lost 1 base and the J gene lost 1 base, with 7 bases spanning the gap. The CDR3 sequence: CASSLTRGTDTQYF. Written as DNA, the CDR3 is TGCGCCAGCAGCTTGACGAGGGGCACAGATACGCAGTATTTT.

This clonotype appeared many times. The chain links TRBV3-1 to TRBJ2-7, with D tentatively TRBD1 or TRBD2 (5 bases each). Deletions cut 3 bases from V and 6 bases from J, with 6 bases between. Germline V gene sequence: CDR1 LGHDT, CDR2 YNNKEL (reference sequence). CDR3 size: 11 residues. The CDR3 DNA is TGTGCCAGCAGCCAGAGGGGCGAGCAGTACTTC. Amino acid sequence: CASSQRGEQYF.